What follows are 5 T cell receptor beta chains derived from one specimen sequenced in a study of OX40 agonist ivuxolimab in advanced cancers. Profiling relied on immunoSEQ multiplex PCR, and the TCRdb table lists in-frame clones only, not all of them. The repertoire consists of more than 50,000 clones, with 82% occurring once and the leading ten covering approximately 1.5%. The source material was CD4+ or CD8+ T cells sorted from blood, sampled in a trial of the OX40 agonist ivuxolimab. These receptors originate from an adult with an advanced solid tumor such as melanoma, head and neck, liver or kidney cancer.

The V call is TRBV4-2, the J call TRBJ1-3, with D possibly matching TRBD1 (6 bases). This CDR3 spans 16 amino acids. Germline V CDR1 and CDR2: LGHNA, YNFKEQ. The V gene lost 1 base and the J gene lost 3 bases, with 13 bases spanning the gap. CDR3 in amino acids: CASSQGDTDFGNTIYF. The CDR3 DNA is TGTGCCAGCAGCCAAGGGGACACAGACTTTGGAAACACCATATATTTT.

In DNA, the CDR3 is TGTGCCAGCAGCTCCAAGGCCTACGAGCAGTACTTC. Translated, it gives CASSSKAYEQYF. The rearrangement links TRBV27 to TRBJ2-7, with D hard to call. Germline V lookup: CDR1 MNHEY, CDR2 SMNVEV (reference sequence). The CDR3 totals 12 residues. The V end lost 6 bases, the J end lost 2 bases, and 8 bases lay between the germline ends.

The V gene is TRBV7-6, the J gene TRBJ1-5; a weak D match, TRBD1 (5 bases). V lost 5 bases and J lost 6, with 11 bases in between. In germline, CDR1 is SGHVS, CDR2 FNYEAQ. This CDR3 region has 13 residues. CDR3 loop: CASSARAGQPQHF. CDR3 bases: TGTGCCAGCAGCGCCAGGGCCGGTCAGCCCCAGCATTTT. Using reference TRBV7-6 and TRBJ1-5 for the parts outside the CDR3, the full variable domain is GAGVSQSPRYKVTKRGQDVALRCDPISGHVSLYWYRQALGQGPEFLTYFNYEAQQDKSGLPNDRFSAERPEGSISTLTIQRTEQRDSAMYRCASSARAGQPQHFGDGTRLSIL.

This clone was detected once. The chain links TRBV20-1 to TRBJ1-2, with D unresolved. The CDR3 has 10 residues. CDR1 and CDR2 from the germline V gene are DFQATT and SNEGSKA (reference sequence). CDR3 residues: CSLDTGGYTF. DNA for the CDR3: TGCAGCCTCGACACGGGGGGCTACACCTTC.

V gene TRBV7-2 combines with J gene TRBJ2-7; D gene unclear. V was clipped by 5 bases and J by 6 bases, with 8 bases between them. This CDR3 has 11 amino acids. The germline gives CDR1 SGHTA, CDR2 FQGNSA. CDR3 in amino acids: CASSPHSEQYF. CDR3 DNA sequence: TGTGCCAGCAGCCCTCATTCCGAGCAGTACTTC.